Sequencing of this TCR beta chain was carried out in a study of Ad26.COV2.S vaccination and SARS-CoV-2 variants. Treatment here: roughly 18 received Ad26.COV2.S at low or high dose, single or two shots; 5 received placebo; per-sample allocation not given. All samples were drawn on day 63, counting from the first vaccine or placebo injection. Clones were sequenced by immunoSEQ multiplex PCR, and TCRdb holds only the in-frame ones, with some missing. The data contain just under 250,000 clones, roughly 88% of them singletons. V lost 6 bases to trimming and J lost 7 bases, with 15 bases between them. Germline V gene sequence: CDR1 MDHEN, CDR2 SYDVKM. The CDR3 covers 13 residues.

This sequence was found in a person aged 18 to 59 who received the Ad26.COV2.S COVID-19 vaccine or a placebo. The sequencing here drew on peripheral blood, taken in a trial of Ad26.COV2.S vaccine versus placebo. The rearrangement uses TRBV28 and TRBJ1-2; weak D call: TRBD1 (6 bases). The CDR3 DNA follows: TGTGCCAGCAGGCAGGGGCCCCGTGTTGGCTACACCTTC. It is translated as CASRQGPRVGYTF.